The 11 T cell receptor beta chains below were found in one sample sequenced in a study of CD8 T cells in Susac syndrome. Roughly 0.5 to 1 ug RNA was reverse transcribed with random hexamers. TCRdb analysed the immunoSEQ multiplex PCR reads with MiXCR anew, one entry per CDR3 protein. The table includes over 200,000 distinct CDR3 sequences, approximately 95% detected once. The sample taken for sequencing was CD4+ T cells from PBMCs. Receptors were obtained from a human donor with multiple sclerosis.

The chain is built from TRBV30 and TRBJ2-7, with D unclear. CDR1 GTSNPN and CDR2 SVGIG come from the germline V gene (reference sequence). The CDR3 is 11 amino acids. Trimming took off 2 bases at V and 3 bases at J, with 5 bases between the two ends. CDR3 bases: TGTGCCTGGAGTAGGCACTACGAGCAGTACTTC. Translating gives CAWSRHYEQYF.

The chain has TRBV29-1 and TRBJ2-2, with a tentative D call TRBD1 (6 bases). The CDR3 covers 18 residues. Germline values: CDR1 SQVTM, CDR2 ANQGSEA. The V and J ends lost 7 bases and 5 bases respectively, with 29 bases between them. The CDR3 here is CSASYHMNRFTGTGELFF. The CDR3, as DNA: TGCAGCGCATCATACCACATGAACAGGTTCACAGGGACCGGGGAGCTGTTTTTT.

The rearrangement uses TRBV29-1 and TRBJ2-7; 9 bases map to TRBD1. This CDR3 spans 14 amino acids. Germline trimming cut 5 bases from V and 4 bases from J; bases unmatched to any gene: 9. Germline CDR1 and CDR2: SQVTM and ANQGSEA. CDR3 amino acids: CSVTDRGFRYEQYF. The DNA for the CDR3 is TGCAGCGTTACCGACAGGGGGTTCCGTTACGAGCAGTACTTC.

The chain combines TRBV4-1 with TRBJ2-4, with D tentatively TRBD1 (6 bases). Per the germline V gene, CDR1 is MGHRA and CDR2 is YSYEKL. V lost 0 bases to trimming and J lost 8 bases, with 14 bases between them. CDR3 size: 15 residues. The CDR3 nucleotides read TGCGCCAGCAGCCAAGACGCGCAGGGGATGTACATTCAGTACTTC. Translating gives CASSQDAQGMYIQYF.

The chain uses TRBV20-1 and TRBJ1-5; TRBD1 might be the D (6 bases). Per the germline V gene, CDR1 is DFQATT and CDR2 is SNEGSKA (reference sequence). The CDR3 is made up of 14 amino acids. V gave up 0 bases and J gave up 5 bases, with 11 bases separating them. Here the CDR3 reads CSARDVAGDQPQHF. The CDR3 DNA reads TGCAGTGCTAGAGACGTGGCAGGGGATCAGCCCCAGCATTTT.

The chain's CDR3 is CASTLGGRSLGGYTF. CDR3 in DNA: TGTGCCAGCACCTTAGGGGGGCGATCCCTTGGTGGCTACACCTTC. V is TRBV5-6 and J is TRBJ1-2, with D tentatively TRBD1 (6 bases). The CDR3 is made up of 15 amino acids. CDR1 and CDR2 from the germline V gene are SGHDT and YYEEEE. V was trimmed by 6 bases and J by 7 bases, leaving 22 bases between them. The whole variable domain, filled in from reference TRBV5-6 and TRBJ1-2, reads DAGVTQSPTHLIKTRGQQVTLRCSPKSGHDTVSWYQQALGQGPQFIFQYYEEEERQRGNFPDRFSGHQFPNYSSELNVNALLLGDSALYLCASTLGGRSLGGYTFGSGTRLTVV.

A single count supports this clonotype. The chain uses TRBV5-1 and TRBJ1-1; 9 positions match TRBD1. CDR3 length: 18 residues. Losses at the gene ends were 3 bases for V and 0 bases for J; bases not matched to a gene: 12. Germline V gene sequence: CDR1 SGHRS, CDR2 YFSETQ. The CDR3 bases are TGCGCCAGCAGCTCTAGGCCGGGACAGGGTCAAATGAACACTGAAGCTTTCTTT. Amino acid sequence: CASSSRPGQGQMNTEAFF.

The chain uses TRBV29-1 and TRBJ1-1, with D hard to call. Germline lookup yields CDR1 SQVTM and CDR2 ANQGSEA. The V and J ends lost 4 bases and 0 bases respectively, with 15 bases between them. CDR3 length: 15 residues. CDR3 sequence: CSVVFSADMNTEAFF. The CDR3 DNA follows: TGCAGCGTTGTGTTTTCGGCAGACATGAACACTGAAGCTTTCTTT.

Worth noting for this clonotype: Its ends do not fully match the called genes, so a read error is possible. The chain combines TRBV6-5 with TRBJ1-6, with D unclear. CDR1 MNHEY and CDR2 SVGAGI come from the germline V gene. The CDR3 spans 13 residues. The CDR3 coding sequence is TGTGCCACCAGTTACGAAGGGAGGCCTGGGCTCCACTTT. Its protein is CATSYEGRPGLHF.

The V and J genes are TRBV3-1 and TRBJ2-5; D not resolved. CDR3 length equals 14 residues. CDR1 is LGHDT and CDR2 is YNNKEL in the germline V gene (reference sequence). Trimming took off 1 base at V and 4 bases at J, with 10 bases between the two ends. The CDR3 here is CASSQVSRGETQYF. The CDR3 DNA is TGTGCCAGCAGCCAAGTGTCCCGTGGAGAGACCCAGTACTTC.

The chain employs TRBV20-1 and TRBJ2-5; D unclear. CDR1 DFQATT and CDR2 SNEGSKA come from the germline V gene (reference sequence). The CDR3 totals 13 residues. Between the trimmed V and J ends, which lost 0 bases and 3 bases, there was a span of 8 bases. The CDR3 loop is CSARDGLKETQYF. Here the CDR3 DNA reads TGCAGTGCTAGAGATGGGCTTAAAGAGACCCAGTACTTC.